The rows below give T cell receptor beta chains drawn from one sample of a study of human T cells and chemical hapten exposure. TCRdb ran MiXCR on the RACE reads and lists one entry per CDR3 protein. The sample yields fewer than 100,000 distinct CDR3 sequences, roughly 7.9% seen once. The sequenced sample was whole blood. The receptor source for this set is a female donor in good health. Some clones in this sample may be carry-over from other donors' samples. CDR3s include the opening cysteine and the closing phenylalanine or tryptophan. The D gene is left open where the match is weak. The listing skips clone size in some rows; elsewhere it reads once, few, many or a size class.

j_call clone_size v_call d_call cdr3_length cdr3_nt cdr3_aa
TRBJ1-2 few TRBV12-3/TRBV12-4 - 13 TGTGCCAGCAGTAAGGACCCTAACTATGGCTACACCTTC CASSKDPNYGYTF
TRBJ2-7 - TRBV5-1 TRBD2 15 TGCGCCAGCAGCTCGGGGGGAGTGGATACGTACGAGCAGTACTTC CASSSGGVDTYEQYF
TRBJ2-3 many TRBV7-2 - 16 TGTGCCAGCAGCCCCAAACGAGGCGGTCTCACAGATACGCAGTATTTT CASSPKRGGLTDTQYF
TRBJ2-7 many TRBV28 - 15 TGTGCCAGCAGTTTCCCACGGGGGCAGGCCTACGAGCAGTACTTC CASSFPRGQAYEQYF
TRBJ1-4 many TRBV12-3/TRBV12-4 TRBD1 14 TGTGCCAGCAGGCCGGGACAGTGGACTGAAAAACTGTTTTTT CASRPGQWTEKLFF
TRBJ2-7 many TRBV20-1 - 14 TGCAGTGCTAGTCGCCACGGGGGCACCTACGAGCAGTACTTC CSASRHGGTYEQYF
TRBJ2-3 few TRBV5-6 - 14 TGTGCCAGCAGCTTGGCCCCCAGCACAGATACGCAGTATTTT CASSLAPSTDTQYF
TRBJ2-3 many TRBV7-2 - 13 TGTGCCAGCAGCTTAGTAGGGCCAGATACGCAGTATTTT CASSLVGPDTQYF
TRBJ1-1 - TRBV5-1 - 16 TGCGCCAGCAGCTTGGGCGTTCTGGGGAGAGATTATAAAGCTTTCTTT CASSLGVLGRDYKAFF
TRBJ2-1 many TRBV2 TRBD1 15 TGTGCCAGCACGGGACAGGGGTCCTGGGGGAATGAGCAGTTCTTC CASTGQGSWGNEQFF
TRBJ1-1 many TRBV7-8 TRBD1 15 TGTGCCAGCAGCAAGATGGACAGGGGGCTAACTGAAGCTTTCTTT CASSKMDRGLTEAFF
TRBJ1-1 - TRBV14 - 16 TGTGCCAGCAGCGAAAGAGCGGACGGGTCAGTTATGGGAGCTTTCTTT CASSERADGSVMGAFF
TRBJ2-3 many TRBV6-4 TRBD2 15 TGTGCCAGCAGTGACAGCGTTAGCGGGGCAGATACGCAGTATTTT CASSDSVSGADTQYF
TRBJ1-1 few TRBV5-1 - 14 TGCGCCAGCAGCCCGGCGGGTAGAAGAACTGAAGCTTTCTTT CASSPAGRRTEAFF
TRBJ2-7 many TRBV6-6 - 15 TGTGCCAGCAGCAACGGTAGGGGGGCCGCGTACGAGCAGTACTTC CASSNGRGAAYEQYF
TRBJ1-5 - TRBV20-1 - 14 TGCAGTGCTAGAGATCCGGCAGGGACGCAGCCCCAGCATTTT CSARDPAGTQPQHF
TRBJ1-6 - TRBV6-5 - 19 TGTGCCAGCAGTTACTCTCTTTGGTCGACGAGCTCCTATAATTCACCCCTCCACTTT CASSYSLWSTSSYNSPLHF
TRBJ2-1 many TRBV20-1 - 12 TGCAGTGCTAGCGAAGGGATCGGTGAGCAGTTCTTC CSASEGIGEQFF
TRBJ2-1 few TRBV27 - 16 TGTGCCAGCAAACATAATCCCCGGAGGGTAAACAATGAGCAGTTCTTC CASKHNPRRVNNEQFF
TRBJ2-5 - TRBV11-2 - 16 TGTGCCAGCAGTCCTATGATGACTTCCCCCGAAGAGACCCAGTACTTC CASSPMMTSPEETQYF
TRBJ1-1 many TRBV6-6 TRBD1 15 TGTGCCAGCAGGGTCCGGGACAGGGGAAACACTGAAGCTTTCTTT CASRVRDRGNTEAFF
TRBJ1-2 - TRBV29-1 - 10 TGCAGCGTTGAAAACTATGGCTACACCTTC CSVENYGYTF
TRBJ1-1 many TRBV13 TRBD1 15 TGTGCCAGCAGCCCGACAGGGGGCCAGGACACTGAAGCTTTCTTT CASSPTGGQDTEAFF
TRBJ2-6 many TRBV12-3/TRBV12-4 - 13 TGTGCCAGCAGTTTAGGCGGGGCCAACGTCCTGACTTTC CASSLGGANVLTF
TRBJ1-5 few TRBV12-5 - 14 TGTGCTAGTGGTTCCCAGGGGTGTGAACAGCCCCAGCATTTT CASGSQGCEQPQHF
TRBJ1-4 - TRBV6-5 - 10 TGTGCCAGCATAGCCGAAAAACTGTTTTTT CASIAEKLFF
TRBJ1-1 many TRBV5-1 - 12 TGCGCCAGCACCACCAACGCGCAGGAAGCTTTCTTT CASTTNAQEAFF
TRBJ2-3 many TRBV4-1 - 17 TGCGCCAGCAGCCAAGTCCTAACGGGGCCCGACACAGATACGCAGTATTTT CASSQVLTGPDTDTQYF
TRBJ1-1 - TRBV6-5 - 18 TGTGCCAGCAGTAACTATGAGGGCACCCAACCCATGAACACTGAAGCTTTCTTT CASSNYEGTQPMNTEAFF
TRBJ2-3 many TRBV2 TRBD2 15 TGTGCCAGCACGGGACTAGCGGGGGGGCAGGGAACGCAGTATTTT CASTGLAGGQGTQYF
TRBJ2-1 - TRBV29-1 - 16 TGCAGCGTTGAATTCGGAGGTTCTAGCTCCTACAATGAGCAGTTCTTC CSVEFGGSSSYNEQFF
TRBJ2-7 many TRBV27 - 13 TGTGCCAGCAGTCCCGGGACCCCCAACGAGCAGTACTTC CASSPGTPNEQYF
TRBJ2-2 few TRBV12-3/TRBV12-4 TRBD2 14 TGTGCCAGCAGTTGGGGGGGGAACACCGGGGAGCTGTTTTTT CASSWGGNTGELFF
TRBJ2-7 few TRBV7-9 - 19 TGTGCCAGCAGCTACGTTTTTGGGTCTCGGGGGGCGCAGTCCTACGAGCAGTACTTC CASSYVFGSRGAQSYEQYF
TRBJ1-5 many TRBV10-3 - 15 TGTGCCATCAGTCAACAGGGTTTTAGCAATCAGCCCCAGCATTTT CAISQQGFSNQPQHF
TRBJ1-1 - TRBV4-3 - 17 TGCGCCAGCAGCCAAGAATTAGTGGGACGGCGGAACACTGAAGCTTTCTTT CASSQELVGRRNTEAFF
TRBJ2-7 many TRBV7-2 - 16 TGTGCCAGCAGCACCGGCCCGGGGTTGAGCTCCTACGAGCAGTACTTC CASSTGPGLSSYEQYF
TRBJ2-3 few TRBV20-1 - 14 TGCAGTGCTAGAGATTTTGGGGGCACAGATACGCAGTATTTT CSARDFGGTDTQYF
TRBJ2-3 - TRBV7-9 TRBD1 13 TGTGCCAGCAGCTACAGGGGATCCGATACGCAGTATTTT CASSYRGSDTQYF
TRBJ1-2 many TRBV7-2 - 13 TGTGCCAGCAGCTTATTGAGTAACTATGGCTACACCTTC CASSLLSNYGYTF
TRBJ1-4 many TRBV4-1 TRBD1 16 TGCGCCAGCAGCCAAACTTTGGGACAGGGGTTTGAAAAACTGTTTTTT CASSQTLGQGFEKLFF
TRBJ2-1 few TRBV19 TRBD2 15 TGTGCCAGTAGTATAGGCGCGGGGGGTCACAATGAGCAGTTCTTC CASSIGAGGHNEQFF
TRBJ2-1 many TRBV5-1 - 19 TGCGCCAGCAGCTGGACTGAGGGGGGGGCCGGTCACCCGGCCTCTGAGCAGTTCTTC CASSWTEGGAGHPASEQFF
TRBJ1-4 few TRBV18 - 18 TGTGCCAGCTCACCTAGGACGGGAGAAAGGGAATTAGAGGAAAAACTGTTTTTT CASSPRTGERELEEKLFF
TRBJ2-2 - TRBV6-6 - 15 TGTGCCAGCAGTTACTCGAGCTTTAACACCGGGGAGCTGTTTTTT CASSYSSFNTGELFF
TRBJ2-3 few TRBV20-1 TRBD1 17 TGCAGTGCTAGGGGGACAGGGGGCAACATCCAGTTTGATACGCAGTATTTT CSARGTGGNIQFDTQYF
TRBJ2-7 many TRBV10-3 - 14 TGTGCCATCAGCGTTTTACAGAGCTCCTACGAGCAGTACTTC CAISVLQSSYEQYF
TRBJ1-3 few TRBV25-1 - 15 TGTGCCAGCAGTCTGGGTCTCGACTCTGGAAACACCATATATTTT CASSLGLDSGNTIYF
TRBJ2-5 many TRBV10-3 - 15 TGTGCCATCAGTGGAGGGGGTCCCTTCCAAGAGACCCAGTACTTC CAISGGGPFQETQYF
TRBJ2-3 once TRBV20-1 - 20 TGCAGTGCTAGAGATAGAGGCCAGTGGGGGGCCCCATCCTTAACAGATACGCAGTATTTT CSARDRGQWGAPSLTDTQYF
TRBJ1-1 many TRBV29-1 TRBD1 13 TGCAAGGTCAGGGGGCCCATGAACACTGAAGCTTTCTTT CKVRGPMNTEAFF
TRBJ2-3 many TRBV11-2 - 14 TGTGCCAGCAGCTTAGTGGCAGGGGCAGATACGCAGTATTTT CASSLVAGADTQYF
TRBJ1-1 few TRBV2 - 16 TGTGCCAGCAGTGATAGCTTAGACGGTATGAACACTGAAGCTTTCTTT CASSDSLDGMNTEAFF
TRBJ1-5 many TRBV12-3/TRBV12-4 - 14 TGTGCCAGCAGTTTAATCAGGGACGTTCAGCCCCAGCATTTT CASSLIRDVQPQHF
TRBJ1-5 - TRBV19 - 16 TGTGCCACAAACAAAGACGGATACTATAGCAATCAGCCCCAGCATTTT CATNKDGYYSNQPQHF
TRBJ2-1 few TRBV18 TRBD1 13 TGTGCCAGCTCACCAGGGACAGCTGGTGAGCAGTTCTTC CASSPGTAGEQFF
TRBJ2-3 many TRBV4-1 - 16 TGCGCCAGCAGCCAAGATCTCGTATACTCGACAGATACGCAGTATTTT CASSQDLVYSTDTQYF
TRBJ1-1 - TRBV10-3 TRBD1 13 TGTGCCATCAGTGGACAGGGCTGGTCTGAAGCTTTCTTT CAISGQGWSEAFF